The 13 T cell receptor beta chains below were found in one sample sequenced in a study of OX40 agonist ivuxolimab in advanced cancers. Using immunoSEQ multiplex PCR, the repertoire was profiled, and TCRdb retains in-frame clones only, with some absent. This table holds about 79,000 clones, about 90% found once. The sequenced sample was CD4+ or CD8+ T cells sorted from blood, obtained in a trial of the OX40 agonist ivuxolimab. The receptors here all came from an adult with an advanced solid tumor such as melanoma, head and neck, liver or kidney cancer.

This CDR3 is CASTTWVSGGDDTQYF. The DNA of the CDR3 is TGCGCCAGCACTACTTGGGTTAGCGGGGGGGACGATACGCAGTATTTT. V is TRBV5-1 and J is TRBJ2-3, with 11 positions matching TRBD2. CDR3 length: 16 residues. With V trimmed by 6 bases and J by 6 bases, 12 bases remained unmatched. Germline V gene sequence: CDR1 SGHRS, CDR2 YFSETQ. Complete variable domain (other parts from reference TRBV5-1 and TRBJ2-3): KAGVTQTPRYLIKTRGQQVTLSCSPISGHRSVSWYQQTPGQGLQFLFEYFSETQRNKGNFPGRFSGRQFSNSRSEMNVSTLELGDSALYLCASTTWVSGGDDTQYFGPGTRLTVL.

The CDR3 region is CASSLGDTDFINNEQFF. In DNA, the CDR3 is TGCGCCAGCAGCTTGGGGGACACAGACTTTATTAACAATGAGCAGTTCTTC. This chain joins TRBV5-1 and TRBJ2-1; possibly TRBD1 for D (6 bases). Germline CDR1 and CDR2: SGHRS and YFSETQ. This CDR3 comprises 17 residues. V gave up 0 bases and J gave up 5 bases, with 18 bases separating them.

The chain links TRBV10-1 to TRBJ2-1, with unresolved D. V lost 3 bases to trimming and J lost 4 bases, with 4 bases between them. CDR1 is WNHNN, CDR2 SYGVQD, per germline (reference sequence). CDR3 length equals 12 residues. In DNA, the CDR3 is TGCGCCAGCAGTGACTTATACAATGAGCAGTTCTTC. Its translation is CASSDLYNEQFF.

The chain combines TRBV4-2 with TRBJ2-6, with D uncertain. CDR3 length: 16 residues. V gave up 0 bases and J gave up 0 bases, with 6 bases separating them. In germline, CDR1 is LGHNA, CDR2 YNFKEQ. The CDR3 spells CASSQEAHSGANVLTF. CDR3 coding DNA: TGTGCCAGCAGCCAAGAAGCGCACTCTGGGGCCAACGTCCTGACTTTC.

This clone has only a few counts. The V and J genes are TRBV14 and TRBJ1-1; a possible D gene is TRBD1 (5 bases). Trimming removed 8 bases at V and 5 bases at J, with 9 bases between. This CDR3 contains 11 residues. The germline CDR1 and CDR2 sequences are SGHDN and FVKESK. DNA of the CDR3: TGTGCCAGCGGTTGGGGGACTGAAGCTTTCTTT. Encoded protein: CASGWGTEAFF.

The chain joins TRBV7-2 to TRBJ2-1; tentative D call: TRBD2 (6 bases). Trimming shortened V by 1 base and J by 9 bases, and 16 bases separated the two germline ends. Germline lookup yields CDR1 SGHTA and CDR2 FQGNSA. This CDR3 has 15 residues. The CDR3 bases are TGTGCCAGCAGCTTAGTAGGGGCGGGGTTGATTGAGCAGTTCTTC. Protein: CASSLVGAGLIEQFF. The complete variable domain, with remaining parts taken from reference TRBV7-2 and TRBJ2-1, reads GAGVSQSPSNKVTEKGKDVELRCDPISGHTALYWYRQSLGQGLEFLIYFQGNSAPDKSGLPSDRFSAERTGGSVSTLTIQRTQQEDSAVYLCASSLVGAGLIEQFFGPGTRLTVL.

The chain combines TRBV14 with TRBJ2-1; TRBD2 agrees at 13 bases. The germline gives CDR1 SGHDN, CDR2 FVKESK. J was trimmed by 8 bases and V by 4 bases; bases with no gene match: 5. The CDR3 covers 15 residues. The CDR3 DNA follows: TGTGCCAGCAGCCCCGGACTAGCGGGGGTGGATGAGCAGTTCTTC. Translated, it gives CASSPGLAGVDEQFF.

This clone was counted a single time. The gene calls are TRBV4-3 and TRBJ2-7; D may be TRBD1 or TRBD2 (5 bases each). Trimming took off 4 bases at V and 3 bases at J, with 13 bases between the two ends. CDR1 is LGHNA and CDR2 is YSLEER in the germline V gene. The length of the CDR3 is 14 residues. CDR3 in DNA: TGCGCCAGCAGCCCCGGGACGGGAAGCTACGAGCAGTACTTC. Protein: CASSPGTGSYEQYF.

As to this clone: At the DNA level, this CDR3 is encoded by other sequences in the same sample as well. This chain connects TRBV25-1 to TRBJ2-3; 8 bases fit TRBD2. This CDR3 is built from 18 residues. The V gene's germline CDR1 is MGHDK and CDR2 SYGVNS. V dropped 1 base and J dropped 4; count of bases not matched to a gene: 13. CDR3 protein: CASSEFKAGDLRPDTQYF. CDR3 bases: TGTGCCAGCAGTGAATTTAAAGCGGGGGACCTGCGTCCAGATACGCAGTATTTT.

The V call is TRBV5-6, the J call TRBJ1-1; 7 positions match TRBD1. CDR3 length: 15 amino acids. CDR1 and CDR2 (germline): SGHDT, YYEEEE. The V gene end was trimmed by 4 bases and the J gene end by 0 bases; junction bases not matched to a gene: 6. This CDR3 reads CASSAETGMNTEAFF. The CDR3 DNA follows: TGTGCCAGCAGCGCCGAGACAGGGATGAACACTGAAGCTTTCTTT.

The J gene is TRBJ1-2, the V gene TRBV29-1; 7 nucleotides align to TRBD1. This CDR3 has 13 residues. With V trimmed by 4 bases and J by 3 bases, 5 bases remained unmatched. Germline CDR1 and CDR2: SQVTM and ANQGSEA. In nucleotides, the CDR3 is TGCAGCGTTGCGACAGGGCAGGACTATGGCTACACCTTC. Residues: CSVATGQDYGYTF.

V gene TRBV10-3 combines with J gene TRBJ1-1, with TRBD1 matching 7 bases. Trimming removed 7 bases from V and 1 base from J; junction bases left unmatched: 15. This CDR3 is built from 17 residues. Germline V gene data show CDR1 as ENHRY and CDR2 as SYGVKD. DNA for the CDR3: TGTGCCATCAATTCCCCTTTCGGGACAGAGACGAACACTGAAGCTTTCTTT. It specifies CAINSPFGTETNTEAFF.

The chain is built from TRBV5-1 and TRBJ2-7; D gene uncertain. Germline assignment: CDR1 SGHRS and CDR2 YFSETQ. With 0 bases removed from V and 2 bases from J, the gap between germline ends came to 0 bases. This CDR3 has 11 amino acids. CDR3 protein: CASSLAYEQYF. In DNA form, the CDR3 reads TGCGCCAGCAGCTTGGCCTACGAGCAGTACTTC.